A single T cell receptor beta chain is shown here with its context. Its antigen is as yet unknown. This record belongs to a study of post-analysis software for immune sequencing data. The CDR3 covers 14 residues. Germline V lookup: CDR1 MNHEY, CDR2 SMNVEV (reference sequence). Trimming removed 6 bases from V and 4 bases from J, with 15 bases in between. Findings of the study overall: About five TRBV segments occurring more often in patients than controls included TRBV5-6, TRBV5-1 and TRBV20-1.

Built from TCR beta cDNA, the libraries had unique molecular identifiers in them. Each CDR3 protein is one row after TCRdb ran MiXCR on the PCR reads. Among hundreds of thousands of distinct CDR3 sequences, more than 50% were seen once, and the ten largest hold around 11%. This TCR came from a girl aged 2 to 9 with multiple sclerosis. The V gene is TRBV27, the J gene TRBJ1-2; D is perhaps TRBD1 (5 bases). Material: blood. CDR3: CASSTTGGRYGYTF. For the CDR3, the DNA is TGTGCCAGCAGCACCACCGGGGGTCGCTATGGCTACACCTTC.